This T cell receptor beta chain was captured by sequencing in a study of patients and donors after allogeneic stem cell transplantation. A single record per CDR3 protein comes from TCRdb applying MiXCR to the RT-PCR reads. The table shows over 350,000 distinct CDR3 sequences, with roughly 17% occurring only once. Trimming shortened V by 3 bases and J by 5 bases, and 19 bases separated the two germline ends. The CDR3 extends over 17 amino acids. The receptor was isolated from a human donor who was either an allogeneic HSCT recipient or a stem cell or donor lymphocyte infusion donor (not recorded which). It is not recorded whose cells these are; they may come from a transplant donor. The sample comprised blood, either unsorted or a sorted T cell fraction (not recorded which). J is TRBJ2-2 and V is TRBV12-3 or TRBV12-4; D is undetermined. The chain's CDR3 is CASSFGQSGIITGELFF. In DNA, the CDR3 is TGTGCCAGCAGTTTTGGGCAGAGTGGGATCATTACCGGGGAGCTGTTTTTT.